What follows are 32 T cell receptor beta chains derived from one specimen sequenced in a study of human T cells and chemical hapten exposure. Library preparation tagged each individual cDNA molecule with a unique molecular identifier. Using its own MiXCR run on the reads, TCRdb lists one record per CDR3 protein. In the table there are about 2,600 distinct CDR3 sequences, around 40% of which are singletons. Treatment denoted: therapeutic diphenylcyclopropenone sensitization with weekly scalp DPC. The material sequenced was whole blood, taken before DPC sensitization or 2, 6, or about 24 weeks after (not recorded which). The receptor source for this set is an adult with alopecia areata. Some clones in this sample may be carry-over from other donors' samples. This table probably holds off-target reads from a library built for another chain.

This chain uses TRBV7-2 with TRBJ2-3; D not resolved. The germline V gene encodes CDR1 SGHTA and CDR2 FQGNSA. V was cut by 5 bases and J by 3 bases, with 9 bases left in between. There are 13 residues in the CDR3. CDR3 in DNA: TGTGCCAGCAGCCTCGCGAGGACAGATACGCAGTATTTT. The encoded protein is CASSLARTDTQYF.

The rearrangement uses TRBV6-2 or TRBV6-3 and TRBJ2-2, with a possible D match to TRBD1 (6 bases). The ends were cut back, 0 bases at V and 8 bases at J, with 10 bases in the middle. The CDR3 runs to 14 residues. Germline V gene lookup returns CDR1 MNHEY and CDR2 SVGEGT. The CDR3 reads CASSYSFGQGELFF. Here the CDR3 DNA reads TGTGCCAGCAGTTACTCTTTCGGACAGGGGGAGCTGTTTTTT.

V gene TRBV18 combines with J gene TRBJ2-1, with D uncertain. The CDR3 sequence is 12 residues long. Trimming left V 3 bases short and J 6 bases short, with 6 bases between. CDR1 and CDR2 from the germline V gene are KGHSH and LQKENI. The CDR3: CASSPFSNEQFF. Here the CDR3 DNA reads TGTGCCAGCTCACCCTTCAGCAATGAGCAGTTCTTC. The variable domain in full, with the rest retrieved from reference TRBV18 and TRBJ2-1, is NAGVMQNPRHLVRRRGQEARLRCSPMKGHSHVYWYRQLPEEGLKFMVYLQKENIIDESGMPKERFSAEFPKEGPSILRIQQVVRGDSAAYFCASSPFSNEQFFGPGTRLTVL.

This clonotype was seen only once. J is TRBJ2-7 and V is TRBV5-5, with 9 bases that match TRBD1. The CDR3 runs 14 residues. Germline trimming cut 3 bases from V and 6 bases from J; bases unmatched to any gene: 7. Germline V gene sequence: CDR1 SGHKS, CDR2 YYEKEE (reference sequence). The CDR3 bases are TGTGCCAGCAGCTCCGGGACAGGGACTTCCGAGCAGTACTTC. It encodes CASSSGTGTSEQYF.

V usage is TRBV7-2 and J usage is TRBJ2-3; D possibly corresponds to TRBD2 (5 bases). The germline CDR1 and CDR2 sequences are SGHTA and FQGNSA. Trimming cost V 4 bases and J 7 bases, with 15 bases left between them. This CDR3 is 14 amino acids long. The DNA of the CDR3 is TGTGCCAGCAGCTCCCGACTACGCGCACATACGCAGTATTTT. This encodes CASSSRLRAHTQYF.

This clonotype was found a few times. V and J are TRBV2 and TRBJ2-4; possible D gene TRBD2, 5 bases. V dropped 5 bases and J dropped 2 bases, with 13 bases sitting between them. In germline, CDR1 is SNHLY, CDR2 FYNNEI. This CDR3 has 15 residues. The CDR3 sequence is CASSISAESKNIQYF. The CDR3 DNA is TGTGCCAGCAGTATTAGCGCGGAGTCCAAAAACATTCAGTACTTC.

This sequence joins TRBV28 and TRBJ2-5; 9 bases are a match to TRBD1. V was pared by 8 bases and J by 2 bases, with 3 bases of the junction left unmatched. This CDR3 comprises 13 residues. Germline CDR1 and CDR2: MDHEN and SYDVKM. The CDR3 here is CASVTGGQETQYF. DNA for the CDR3: TGTGCCAGCGTGACAGGGGGGCAAGAGACCCAGTACTTC.

The chain is built from TRBV20-1 and TRBJ2-6; D gene unclear. The length of the CDR3 is 12 residues. V dropped 1 base and J dropped 13 bases, with 11 bases sitting between them. Germline CDR1 and CDR2: DFQATT and SNEGSKA (reference sequence). The CDR3 here is CSARGQPAVLTF. The CDR3 DNA sequence: TGCAGTGCTAGAGGGCAGCCCGCAGTCCTGACTTTC.

V gene TRBV10-3 combines with J gene TRBJ2-1, with D perhaps TRBD1 (5 bases). The CDR3 extends over 17 amino acids. With 7 bases removed from V and 2 bases from J, the gap between germline ends came to 21 bases. Germline CDR1 and CDR2: ENHRY and SYGVKD. The chain's CDR3 is CAINPTEIEAPYNEQFF. The CDR3 DNA is TGTGCCATCAACCCGACAGAAATTGAGGCCCCCTACAATGAGCAGTTCTTC.

The chain is built from TRBV5-4 and TRBJ2-3, with 7 nucleotides matching TRBD1. The germline gives CDR1 SGHNT, CDR2 YYREEE (reference sequence). The CDR3 has 15 amino acids. V gave up 1 base and J gave up 4 bases; unmatched junction bases: 6. The DNA of the CDR3 is TGTGCCAGCAGCTTGACAGGGGTCAGTGCAGATACGCAGTATTTT. This sequence encodes CASSLTGVSADTQYF.

This clonotype has only a few counts. The V gene is TRBV29-1, the J gene TRBJ2-1; D possibly uses TRBD1 or TRBD2 (5 bases each). The germline gives CDR1 SQVTM, CDR2 ANQGSEA. This CDR3 has 14 residues. This chain's CDR3 is CRPGGGPPGNEQFF. In nucleotides, the CDR3 is TGCAGGCCTGGTGGGGGACCCCCAGGGAATGAGCAGTTCTTC.

The genes are TRBV18 and TRBJ2-5; 10 nucleotides match TRBD2. The V segment lost 6 bases and the J segment 5 bases; nucleotides outside the gene matches: 6. This CDR3 is 14 amino acids long. The germline CDR1 and CDR2 sequences are KGHSH and LQKENI. The CDR3 nucleotides read TGTGCCAGCTCCCCGACTAGCGGGTGGGAGACCCAGTACTTC. Its translation is CASSPTSGWETQYF.

The V gene is TRBV6-2 or TRBV6-3, the J gene TRBJ2-5; 7 nucleotides align to TRBD2. J was trimmed by 4 bases and V by 5 bases; bases with no gene match: 7. The length of the CDR3 is 14 residues. Per the germline V gene, CDR1 is MNHEY and CDR2 is SVGEGT. The CDR3 DNA sequence: TGTGCCAGCAGTGGGAGGGTGGCCCGAGAGACCCAGTACTTC. Its translation is CASSGRVARETQYF.

This clonotype was observed a handful of times. The chain couples TRBV30 to TRBJ2-3; 8 bases fit TRBD2. The CDR3 runs to 13 residues. CDR1 GTSNPN and CDR2 SVGIG come from the germline V gene (reference sequence). After removal of 7 bases from V and 0 bases from J, the junction contained 3 bases not matched to a gene. Here the CDR3 DNA reads TGTGCCTTTAGCGGGATTAGCACAGATACGCAGTATTTT. This translates into CAFSGISTDTQYF.

The chain uses TRBV11-2 and TRBJ2-1; D is uncertain. The CDR3 spans 11 residues. V was clipped by 7 bases and J by 3 bases, with 4 bases between them. Germline CDR1 SGHAT, CDR2 FQNNGV. CDR3 nucleotide sequence: TGTGCCAGCACGGGCTACAATGAGCAGTTCTTC. Its protein is CASTGYNEQFF.

The J gene is TRBJ2-6, the V gene TRBV29-1; D gene unclear. Germline V gene data show CDR1 as SQVTM and CDR2 as ANQGSEA. The length of the CDR3 is 13 residues. The V and J ends lost 4 bases and 0 bases respectively, with 4 bases between them. The CDR3 coding sequence is TGCAGCGTTGGACACTCTGGGGCCAACGTCCTGACTTTC. Protein: CSVGHSGANVLTF.

V gene TRBV20-1 combines with J gene TRBJ2-7; no reliable D call. Germline values: CDR1 DFQATT, CDR2 SNEGSKA (reference sequence). Trimming cost V 0 bases and J 3 bases, with 3 bases left between them. This CDR3 has 11 amino acids. CDR3 region: CSAREDYEQYF. As DNA, the CDR3 is TGCAGTGCTAGAGAGGACTACGAGCAGTACTTC.

The CDR3 spells CASSPYGGTSYNEQFF. The CDR3, as DNA: TGTGCCAGCAGTCCTTATGGTGGGACTAGCTACAATGAGCAGTTCTTC. The rearrangement links TRBV28 to TRBJ2-1; 8 nucleotides align to TRBD2. This CDR3 has 16 residues. Germline-derived CDR1 and CDR2 are MDHEN and SYDVKM. J was trimmed by 3 bases and V by 5 bases; bases with no gene match: 9.

By sample fraction, this clonotype is large. The chain is built from TRBV11-2 and TRBJ2-1, with 10 bases fitting TRBD2. Trimming took 1 base from V and 2 from J; bases not matched to a gene: 2. The CDR3 length is 16 residues. The V gene's germline CDR1 is SGHAT and CDR2 FQNNGV. The CDR3 reads CASSLGGLAAYNEQFF. The CDR3 DNA sequence: TGTGCCAGCAGCTTAGGCGGACTAGCGGCCTACAATGAGCAGTTCTTC.

This clonotype has just a few counts. The chain joins TRBV10-2 to TRBJ2-1; 10 positions agree with TRBD1. There are 17 residues in the CDR3. V dropped 2 bases and J dropped 4; count of bases not matched to a gene: 8. Looked up from germline, CDR1 is WSHSY and CDR2 is SAAADI. The CDR3 DNA follows: TGCGCCAGCAGTGAGCCCCGACAGGGGGCGAGGTACAATGAGCAGTTCTTC. It specifies CASSEPRQGARYNEQFF.

The genes are TRBV28 and TRBJ2-5; perhaps TRBD2 as D (6 bases). V lost 6 bases and J 2 bases, leaving 19 bases between the germline ends. CDR1 is MDHEN and CDR2 is SYDVKM in the germline V gene. The CDR3 contains 16 residues. The CDR3 region has the DNA TGTGCCAGCAGCCCCGGAGGGGCGGGCTATCAAGAGACCCAGTACTTC. Protein sequence: CASSPGGAGYQETQYF.

This clonotype was picked up a small number of times. The CDR3 spells CASSLDHNQPQHF. The CDR3 DNA sequence: TGTGCCAGCAGCTTGGACCACAATCAGCCCCAGCATTTT. The chain carries TRBV7-6 and TRBJ1-5; D remains ambiguous. There are 13 residues in the CDR3. The germline V gene encodes CDR1 SGHVS and CDR2 FNYEAQ. Trimming left V 3 bases short and J 3 bases short, with 6 bases between. Using reference TRBV7-6 and TRBJ1-5 for the parts outside the CDR3, the full variable domain is GAGVSQSPRYKVTKRGQDVALRCDPISGHVSLYWYRQALGQGPEFLTYFNYEAQQDKSGLPNDRFSAERPEGSISTLTIQRTEQRDSAMYRCASSLDHNQPQHFGDGTRLSIL.

This clonotype was counted a few times. V usage is TRBV14 and J usage is TRBJ2-2; 10 bases align to TRBD2. V lost 4 bases, J lost 5 bases, and 1 base stayed unmatched. Germline assignment: CDR1 SGHDN and CDR2 FVKESK. This CDR3 spans 14 amino acids. The CDR3 bases are TGTGCCAGCAGCCCAGCGGGAGGGACCGGGGAGCTGTTTTTT. Translation gives CASSPAGGTGELFF.

The V gene is TRBV11-2, the J gene TRBJ2-5, with 12 positions matching TRBD2. The trim removed 2 bases at V and 3 bases at J, leaving 1 base unmatched. The germline V gene encodes CDR1 SGHAT and CDR2 FQNNGV. The CDR3 is 15 amino acids. The CDR3 DNA sequence: TGTGCCAGCAGCTTACTAGCGGGAGGGAAAGAGACCCAGTACTTC. This sequence encodes CASSLLAGGKETQYF.

This clonotype appeared a few times. V is TRBV4-1 and J is TRBJ2-3; 10 positions match TRBD1. Germline CDR1 and CDR2: MGHRA and YSYEKL. V lost 6 bases, J lost 5 bases, and 11 bases stayed unmatched. The CDR3 sequence is 16 residues long. The CDR3 sequence: CASSLPGTGVRDTQYF. The CDR3 DNA reads as TGCGCCAGCAGTCTCCCCGGGACAGGGGTGAGAGATACGCAGTATTTT.

The chain recombines TRBV6-5 with TRBJ2-5; TRBD1 agrees at 7 bases. The CDR3 contains 14 residues. CDR1 is MNHEY and CDR2 is SVGAGI in the germline V gene. The V segment lost 6 bases and the J segment 0 bases; nucleotides outside the gene matches: 4. This CDR3 is CASSLDRDQETQYF. As DNA, the CDR3 is TGTGCCAGCAGCCTTGACAGGGACCAAGAGACCCAGTACTTC.

The chain carries TRBV27 and TRBJ2-5; 8 nucleotides match TRBD1. Germline V CDR1 and CDR2: MNHEY, SMNVEV (reference sequence). CDR3 length: 15 amino acids. V lost 3 bases and J lost 5; bases outside the gene matches: 8. CDR3 in amino acids: CASSLTGQASETQYF. The DNA for the CDR3 is TGTGCCAGCAGTTTGACGGGACAGGCATCGGAGACCCAGTACTTC.

This clonotype was seen once. CDR3: CASSPGLGEGSYEQYF. The DNA of the CDR3 is TGTGCCAGCTCACCAGGATTGGGGGAGGGTTCCTACGAGCAGTACTTC. The chain uses TRBV18 and TRBJ2-7; TRBD2 matches at 7 bases. J lost 1 base, V lost 2 bases, and 8 bases had no gene match. The CDR3 sequence is 16 residues long. Per the germline V gene, CDR1 is KGHSH and CDR2 is LQKENI.

The rearrangement uses TRBV5-1 and TRBJ2-2; D is undetermined. Trimming shortened V by 2 bases and J by 2 bases, and 4 bases separated the two germline ends. This CDR3 is 13 amino acids long. Per germline, CDR1 SGHRS and CDR2 YFSETQ. CDR3 coding DNA: TGCGCCAGCAGCTTCGACAACACCGGGGAGCTGTTTTTT. Its translation is CASSFDNTGELFF.

The V call is TRBV4-1, the J call TRBJ2-3, with D possibly matching TRBD2 (5 bases). With 0 bases removed from V and 0 bases from J, the gap between germline ends came to 7 bases. The CDR3 covers 15 residues. Germline V gene lookup returns CDR1 MGHRA and CDR2 YSYEKL. CDR3 DNA sequence: TGCGCCAGCAGCCAAGAAGGCGGGAGCACAGATACGCAGTATTTT. Its protein is CASSQEGGSTDTQYF.

This chain connects TRBV7-8 to TRBJ2-5; maybe TRBD2 (5 bases). The V and J ends lost 1 base and 5 bases respectively, with 14 bases between them. The CDR3 spans 15 residues. CDR1 is SGHVS and CDR2 is FQNEAQ in the germline V gene. In DNA, the CDR3 is TGTGCCAGCAGCTTAGACGGGGTAGGAGAGGAGACCCAGTACTTC. Amino acid sequence: CASSLDGVGEETQYF.

This clonotype was recorded a few times. This rearrangement joins TRBV9 to TRBJ1-2; D is unclear. The CDR3 is made up of 14 amino acids. Germline V gene sequence: CDR1 SGDLS, CDR2 YYNGEE. V shed 0 bases and J shed 8 bases, with 14 bases lying between them. CDR3 nucleotides: TGTGCCAGCAGCGTAGTAGAGGGAATGGGCGGCTACACCTTC. It is translated as CASSVVEGMGGYTF.